The 23 T cell receptor beta chains presented below share a single source sample, sequenced in a study of shared clonotypes between healthy human individuals. This table comes from immunoSEQ multiplex PCR, and its TCRdb copy is limited to in-frame clones, with some not included. The sample includes about 1.1 million clones, 70% to 85% of them seen just once. Sequenced material: memory CD4+ T cells from PBMCs. Noted subset: CD45RA-negative fraction. The receptors come from a man between 18 and 29 years old in good health. Some clones in this sample may be carry-over from other donors' samples.

Worth noting for this clone: Different DNA sequences within this sample yield the same CDR3. The chain combines TRBV7-3 with TRBJ1-1; 9 bases agree with TRBD1. J lost 5 bases, V lost 5 bases, and 3 bases had no gene match. The CDR3 covers 13 residues. Germline loops: CDR1 SGHTA, CDR2 FQGTGA. The CDR3 DNA reads TGTGCCAGCAGCCCCGGACAGGGGACTGAAGCTTTCTTT. Translated: CASSPGQGTEAFF.

The chain employs TRBV6-5 and TRBJ1-1; no clear D gene. CDR1 and CDR2 (germline): MNHEY, SVGAGI. This CDR3 has 13 residues. V was trimmed by 5 bases and J by 1 base, leaving 8 bases between them. The CDR3 DNA reads TGTGCCAGCAGTGGGCCGTGGAACACTGAAGCTTTCTTT. It is translated as CASSGPWNTEAFF.

About this clone itself: One base away lies a much larger clone, so this may be a sequencing read error. Other DNA sequences in this sample translate to the same CDR3. The J gene is TRBJ1-2, the V gene TRBV4-1, with 8 bases matching TRBD1. Germline CDR1 and CDR2: MGHRA and YSYEKL. The CDR3 extends over 16 amino acids. CDR3 loop: CASSPPTGTGWRGYTF. CDR3 bases: TGCGCCAGCAGCCCTCCCACCGGGACAGGCTGGAGAGGCTATACCTTC.

The chain joins TRBV5-1 to TRBJ1-3; no clear D gene. This CDR3 has 15 residues. Germline loops: CDR1 SGHRS, CDR2 YFSETQ. V dropped 1 base and J dropped 1 base, with 9 bases sitting between them. The CDR3, as DNA: TGCGCCAGCAGCTTGTTGGGGTTATCTGGAAACACCATATATTTT. Its translation is CASSLLGLSGNTIYF. Based on the CDR3 plus reference TRBV5-1 and TRBJ1-3, the full variable domain is KAGVTQTPRYLIKTRGQQVTLSCSPISGHRSVSWYQQTPGQGLQFLFEYFSETQRNKGNFPGRFSGRQFSNSRSEMNVSTLELGDSALYLCASSLLGLSGNTIYFGEGSWLTVV.

The CDR3 coding sequence is TGTGCCAGCAGTGAATATGGGGGGACCTACGAGCAGTACTTC. Encoded protein: CASSEYGGTYEQYF. This chain joins TRBV25-1 and TRBJ2-7, with TRBD2 as a possible D gene (6 bases). Germline V gives CDR1 MGHDK, CDR2 SYGVNS. V was trimmed by 0 bases and J by 2 bases, leaving 8 bases between them. The CDR3 contains 14 residues.

The V call is TRBV5-4, the J call TRBJ1-1, with D perhaps matching TRBD1 (5 bases). V was trimmed by 4 bases and J by 1 base, leaving 11 bases between them. Germline CDR1 reads SGHNT; CDR2 reads YYREEE (reference sequence). The CDR3 sequence is 14 residues long. CDR3 coding DNA: TGTGCCAGCAGCGAAGACAGTACGAACACTGAAGCTTTCTTT. Its translation is CASSEDSTNTEAFF.

CDR3 in amino acids: CASSPGRSAYGYTF. CDR3 sequence (DNA): TGTGCCAGCAGCCCGGGCAGAAGTGCCTATGGCTACACCTTC. The chain links TRBV5-8 to TRBJ1-2; no reliable D call. Trimming cost V 4 bases and J 4 bases, with 14 bases left between them. The CDR3 contains 14 residues. The germline V gene has CDR1 SGHTS and CDR2 YDEGEE.

V gene TRBV5-6 combines with J gene TRBJ1-3, with D possibly being TRBD1 (6 bases). The V end lost 4 bases, the J end lost 0 bases, and 14 bases lay between the germline ends. The germline gives CDR1 SGHDT, CDR2 YYEEEE. The CDR3 runs 16 residues. The chain's CDR3 is CASSLAGASSGNTIYF. In nucleotides, the CDR3 is TGTGCCAGCAGCCTCGCGGGGGCAAGCTCTGGAAACACCATATATTTT.

The chain carries TRBV5-4 and TRBJ2-6; weak D call: TRBD1 (6 bases). CDR1 SGHNT and CDR2 YYREEE come from the germline V gene (reference sequence). Trimming stripped 4 bases from V and 0 bases from J, with 20 bases between. This CDR3 contains 19 residues. The CDR3 DNA reads TGTGCCAGCAGCCCAACCGGGACATCTCCCAACTCTGGGGCCAACGTCCTGACTTTC. Its translation: CASSPTGTSPNSGANVLTF.

The V call is TRBV5-6, the J call TRBJ2-4; D ambiguous. V was cut by 1 base and J by 2 bases, with 10 bases left in between. Germline V gene sequence: CDR1 SGHDT, CDR2 YYEEEE. CDR3 length equals 15 residues. The CDR3 DNA is TGTGCCAGCAGCTTGAAAGGGATGACCAAAAACATTCAGTACTTC. It yields the protein CASSLKGMTKNIQYF.

This sequence joins TRBV5-1 and TRBJ1-1; a possible D gene is TRBD1 (6 bases). Trimming took off 0 bases at V and 0 bases at J, with 12 bases between the two ends. The CDR3 covers 16 residues. CDR1 SGHRS and CDR2 YFSETQ come from the germline V gene. CDR3 coding DNA: TGCGCCAGCAGCTTGGAGGGCGGACAGCTGAACACTGAAGCTTTCTTT. Residues: CASSLEGGQLNTEAFF.

In its sample, this clone was seen a few times. V and J are TRBV5-1 and TRBJ1-1; D uncertain. This CDR3 has 14 amino acids. V was trimmed by 0 bases and J by 4 bases, leaving 10 bases between them. Germline V CDR1 and CDR2: SGHRS, YFSETQ. CDR3 coding DNA: TGCGCCAGCAGCTTGGAGTCTTCATTCACTGAAGCTTTCTTT. It translates to CASSLESSFTEAFF.

Concerning this clone: The same CDR3 arises from other DNA sequences in this sample as well. The genes are TRBV5-1 and TRBJ2-7; the D is unclear. Deletions cut 0 bases from V and 7 bases from J, with 5 bases between. There are 11 residues in the CDR3. CDR1 is SGHRS, CDR2 YFSETQ, per germline. Here the CDR3 reads CASSLGTEQYF. CDR3 nucleotides: TGCGCCAGCAGCTTGGGTACGGAGCAGTACTTC.

The chain combines TRBV7-6 with TRBJ1-3; 10 positions match TRBD1. J was trimmed by 0 bases and V by 8 bases; bases with no gene match: 10. CDR3 length equals 17 residues. Germline assignment: CDR1 SGHVS and CDR2 FNYEAQ. This CDR3 reads CASRGTGASSSGNTIYF. The DNA for the CDR3 is TGTGCCAGCCGAGGGACAGGGGCCTCCTCCTCTGGAAACACCATATATTTT.

The CDR3 DNA is TGCGCCAGCAGCCAAGATGCGGATTATAGCAATCAGCCCCAGCATTTT. It translates to CASSQDADYSNQPQHF. This chain links TRBV4-1 with TRBJ1-5; no clear D gene. Germline V gene data show CDR1 as MGHRA and CDR2 as YSYEKL. Trimming cost V 0 bases and J 0 bases, with 9 bases left between them. CDR3 length: 16 residues.

J is TRBJ2-1 and V is TRBV9; TRBD1 might be the D (5 bases). V was pared by 4 bases and J by 0 bases, with 20 bases between. Per germline, CDR1 SGDLS and CDR2 YYNGEE. This CDR3 has 18 residues. CDR3 residues: CASSPRGGAGSSYNEQFF. In DNA form, the CDR3 reads TGTGCCAGCAGCCCGCGAGGTGGGGCAGGCAGCTCCTACAATGAGCAGTTCTTC.

The rearrangement joins TRBV6-5 to TRBJ1-1; the D gene is possibly TRBD1 (6 bases). This CDR3 is 15 amino acids long. Germline CDR1 and CDR2: MNHEY and SVGAGI. Trimming left V 4 bases short and J 1 base short, with 13 bases between. The CDR3 DNA sequence: TGTGCCAGCAGTTTGGACAGACAAACGAACACTGAAGCTTTCTTT. It codes for CASSLDRQTNTEAFF.

The rearrangement uses TRBV6-1 and TRBJ2-7; possible D gene TRBD1, 5 bases. The germline V and J ends were trimmed by 7 bases and 6 bases, with 19 bases remaining between them. This CDR3 contains 14 residues. The germline gives CDR1 MNHNS, CDR2 SASEGT. The CDR3 region has the DNA TGTGCCAGCAATCTCTCTGTAAGGGGTGTCGAGCAGTACTTC. As protein: CASNLSVRGVEQYF.

The V and J genes are TRBV4-1 and TRBJ2-1, with TRBD1 matching over 9 bases. This CDR3 spans 12 amino acids. Germline-derived CDR1 and CDR2 are MGHRA and YSYEKL. Trimming removed 4 bases from V and 10 bases from J; junction bases left unmatched: 2. CDR3 coding DNA: TGCGCCAGCAGCCGGGGGACAGGGGAGCAGTTCTTC. Amino acid sequence: CASSRGTGEQFF.

The chain has TRBV7-2 and TRBJ2-5; D is undetermined. CDR1 and CDR2 from the germline V gene are SGHTA and FQGNSA. V lost 1 base, J lost 1 base, and 10 bases lay in between. This CDR3 contains 15 residues. In DNA form, the CDR3 reads TGTGCCAGCAGCTTAGTGTTGCGCACCCAAGAGACCCAGTACTTC. This encodes CASSLVLRTQETQYF.

This chain joins TRBV11-2 and TRBJ1-2; tentative D call: TRBD1 (6 bases). Germline V gene lookup returns CDR1 SGHAT and CDR2 FQNNGV. Trimming removed 4 bases from V and 5 bases from J, with 11 bases in between. The CDR3 spans 13 residues. The CDR3 sequence is CASSSYRVYGYTF. In nucleotides, the CDR3 is TGTGCCAGCAGCTCTTACAGGGTATATGGCTACACCTTC.

This clone was counted between two and nine times. This may come from a read error, since a much larger clone is one base off. V gene TRBV7-9 combines with J gene TRBJ2-1; D gene ambiguous. CDR3 size: 10 residues. Trimming pared 1 base from V and 8 bases from J, leaving 0 bases between. The germline V gene encodes CDR1 SEHNR and CDR2 FQNEAQ (reference sequence). CDR3 nucleotides: TGTGCCAGCAGCTTAGATGAGCAGTTCTTC. Translated, it gives CASSLDEQFF. Filled out from reference TRBV7-9 and TRBJ2-1, the complete variable domain reads DTGVSQNPRHKITKRGQNVTFRCDPISEHNRLYWYRQTLGQGPEFLTYFQNEAQLEKSRLLSDRFSAERPKGSFSTLEIQRTEQGDSAMYLCASSLDEQFFGPGTRLTVL.

This chain links TRBV11-2 with TRBJ2-7, with 7 bases matching TRBD2. This CDR3 contains 17 residues. The trim removed 5 bases at V and 4 bases at J, leaving 17 bases unmatched. Germline CDR1 is SGHAT and CDR2 is FQNNGV. The CDR3 region is CASSDSGWGGSVYEQYF. In DNA, the CDR3 is TGTGCCAGCAGCGACTCGGGCTGGGGCGGGAGTGTTTACGAGCAGTACTTC.